The next 20 T cell receptor beta chains were all read from a single sample in a study of T cell responses to AZD1222 COVID-19 vaccine. Using immunoSEQ multiplex PCR, the repertoire was profiled, and TCRdb retains in-frame clones only, with some absent. The sample has 60,000 to 85,000 clones; 88% are singletons. The sequenced sample was peripheral blood, obtained 28 days after the second dose of the MenACWY control vaccine. The source is an adult who received the MenACWY meningococcal vaccine as a control.

The chain employs TRBV6-2 or TRBV6-3 and TRBJ2-7; 7 nucleotides align to TRBD2. Germline values: CDR1 MNHEY, CDR2 SVGEGT. Trimming cost V 0 bases and J 2 bases; bases outside gene matches: 4. This CDR3 spans 15 amino acids. Here the CDR3 DNA reads TGTGCCAGCAGTTACTCAGGGGAGGGGCCCTACGAGCAGTACTTC. Translated: CASSYSGEGPYEQYF.

V usage is TRBV28 and J usage is TRBJ2-7; 8 nucleotides line up with TRBD1. There are 16 residues in the CDR3. Germline V gene data show CDR1 as MDHEN and CDR2 as SYDVKM. Losses at the gene ends were 4 bases for V and 3 bases for J; bases not matched to a gene: 11. CDR3 nucleotide sequence: TGTGCCAGCAGTTCACCCCACGACAGGGGAGGCTACGAGCAGTACTTC. The encoded protein is CASSSPHDRGGYEQYF.

This chain connects TRBV6-2 or TRBV6-3 to TRBJ2-7; tentatively, D is TRBD2 (6 bases). Germline loops: CDR1 MNHEY, CDR2 SVGEGT. Deletions cut 2 bases from V and 13 bases from J, with 12 bases between. The CDR3 spans 11 residues. The CDR3 region is CASSYSRECYF. For the CDR3, the DNA is TGTGCCAGCAGTTACAGTCGGGAGTGTTACTTC.

The chain recombines TRBV19 with TRBJ1-2; D not resolved. The CDR3 length is 13 residues. Germline loops: CDR1 LNHDA, CDR2 SQIVND (reference sequence). The V end lost 2 bases, the J end lost 7 bases, and 11 bases lay between the germline ends. The CDR3 region has the DNA TGTGCCAGTAGTATACGGACGTCAGTTGGCTACACCTTC. Encoded protein: CASSIRTSVGYTF.

This clone came up once. The junction shows a germline mismatch at one end, possibly a read error. This rearrangement joins TRBV19 to TRBJ2-1; D is perhaps TRBD1 (6 bases). The germline V gene has CDR1 LNHDA and CDR2 SQIVND (reference sequence). The CDR3 sequence is 17 residues long. The CDR3 loop is CASSSPTGTTSYNEQFF. CDR3 bases: TGTGCCAGCAGTAGCCCGACCGGGACAACCTCGTACAATGAGCAGTTCTTC.

The rearrangement uses TRBV11-2 and TRBJ2-2, with D maybe TRBD1 (5 bases). Deletions cut 0 bases from V and 7 bases from J, with 6 bases between. Per the germline V gene, CDR1 is SGHAT and CDR2 is FQNNGV. The CDR3 length is 13 residues. CDR3 sequence reads: CASSLDRGGELFF. The CDR3 DNA reads as TGTGCCAGCAGCTTAGATAGGGGCGGGGAGCTGTTTTTT.

This sequence joins TRBV18 and TRBJ1-4; D unresolved. This CDR3 is 14 amino acids long. Germline-derived CDR1 and CDR2 are KGHSH and LQKENI. The ends were cut back, 8 bases at V and 0 bases at J, with 10 bases in the middle. The CDR3 DNA reads TGTGCCAGCCGTTCCACCTCAACTAATGAAAAACTGTTTTTT. Its protein is CASRSTSTNEKLFF.

J is TRBJ1-6 and V is TRBV7-6; weak D call: TRBD1 (5 bases). From germline, CDR1 is SGHVS and CDR2 FNYEAQ. V was cut by 6 bases and J by 3 bases, with 21 bases left in between. This CDR3 has 18 amino acids. The CDR3, as DNA: TGTGCCAGCAGTCCAAACCCCCGGGACGGAAACTATAATTCACCCCTCCACTTT. It encodes CASSPNPRDGNYNSPLHF.

The rearrangement links TRBV5-6 to TRBJ1-2, with a weak D call TRBD1 (5 bases). This CDR3 region has 14 residues. Germline-derived CDR1 and CDR2 are SGHDT and YYEEEE. Deletions cut 0 bases from V and 5 bases from J, with 11 bases between. CDR3 residues: CASSLGQRGYGYTF. CDR3 coding DNA: TGTGCCAGCAGCTTGGGACAGAGAGGATATGGCTACACCTTC.

This chain connects TRBV5-4 to TRBJ2-5, with no clear D. Trimming shortened V by 4 bases and J by 5 bases, and 6 bases separated the two germline ends. Germline CDR1 and CDR2: SGHNT and YYREEE (reference sequence). The CDR3 totals 11 residues. The CDR3 spells CASSIGETQYF. CDR3 sequence (DNA): TGTGCCAGCAGCATAGGGGAGACCCAGTACTTC.

This sequence joins TRBV2 and TRBJ1-2, with 7 bases that match TRBD1. CDR3 length: 14 residues. V was clipped by 7 bases and J by 10 bases; unmatched bases: 15. Germline CDR1 is SNHLY and CDR2 is FYNNEI. CDR3 in amino acids: CASNIEGQVVDYTF. The CDR3 coding sequence is TGTGCCAGCAATATCGAAGGACAGGTAGTCGACTACACCTTC.

The chain couples TRBV2 to TRBJ2-5; no clear D. Germline loops: CDR1 SNHLY, CDR2 FYNNEI. The length of the CDR3 is 14 residues. Trimming removed 4 bases from V and 2 bases from J, with 11 bases in between. The chain's CDR3 is CASSVVVPQETQYF. The DNA for the CDR3 is TGTGCCAGCAGTGTAGTAGTTCCTCAAGAGACCCAGTACTTC. Complete variable domain (other parts from reference TRBV2 and TRBJ2-5): EPEVTQTPSHQVTQMGQEVILRCVPISNHLYFYWYRQILGQKVEFLVSFYNNEISEKSEIFDDQFSVERPDGSNFTLKIRSTKLEDSAMYFCASSVVVPQETQYFGPGTRLLVL.

The CDR3 reads CASRDRAGANVLTF. CDR3 nucleotide sequence: TGTGCCAGCAGGGACAGGGCTGGGGCCAACGTCCTGACTTTC. The V call is TRBV11-2, the J call TRBJ2-6, with 8 bases fitting TRBD1. Germline V gene sequence: CDR1 SGHAT, CDR2 FQNNGV. CDR3 length equals 14 residues. V was clipped by 6 bases and J by 2 bases; unmatched bases: 0.

This chain joins TRBV5-1 and TRBJ2-2; 7 positions match TRBD1. V was pared by 4 bases and J by 3 bases, with 6 bases of the junction left unmatched. The CDR3 runs to 15 residues. CDR1 and CDR2 from the germline V gene are SGHRS and YFSETQ. CDR3 residues: CASSTGQTYTGELFF. CDR3 in DNA: TGCGCCAGCAGCACGGGACAGACATACACCGGGGAGCTGTTTTTT.

The chain has TRBV11-2 and TRBJ1-1; D remains unclear. This CDR3 contains 13 residues. Per the germline V gene, CDR1 is SGHAT and CDR2 is FQNNGV. V was shortened by 2 bases and J by 4 bases, with 8 bases between the two germline ends. In DNA form, the CDR3 reads TGTGCCAGCAGCTTAATAGGAGTCACTGAAGCTTTCTTT. Its translation: CASSLIGVTEAFF.

The chain uses TRBV7-2 and TRBJ2-7, with D possibly matching TRBD2 (6 bases). The length of the CDR3 is 14 residues. The V gene's germline CDR1 is SGHTA and CDR2 FQGNSA. The V end was cut by 1 base, the J end by 3 bases, with 10 bases between. The CDR3 spells CASSLENSGYEQYF. The CDR3 DNA is TGTGCCAGCAGCTTAGAGAATAGCGGCTACGAGCAGTACTTC. Looking up the rest from reference TRBV7-2 and TRBJ2-7 gives the full variable domain: GAGVSQSPSNKVTEKGKDVELRCDPISGHTALYWYRQSLGQGLEFLIYFQGNSAPDKSGLPSDRFSAERTGGSVSTLTIQRTQQEDSAVYLCASSLENSGYEQYFGPGTRLTVT.

The chain employs TRBV24-1 and TRBJ2-3; no clear D. V lost 8 bases, J lost 0 bases, and 2 bases lay in between. Germline V gene sequence: CDR1 KGHDR, CDR2 SFDVKD. The CDR3 totals 11 residues. The CDR3 is CATKSTDTQYF. CDR3 nucleotides: TGTGCCACCAAGAGCACAGATACGCAGTATTTT.

CDR3 sequence: CASSSWGAGGLSTDTQYF. The CDR3 bases are TGCGCCAGCAGCTCATGGGGGGCCGGAGGCCTAAGCACAGATACGCAGTATTTT. V and J are TRBV5-1 and TRBJ2-3; D may correspond to TRBD1 or TRBD2 (6 bases each). This CDR3 comprises 18 residues. V lost 3 bases and J lost 0, with 20 bases in between. CDR1 is SGHRS and CDR2 is YFSETQ in the germline V gene.

The V and J genes are TRBV28 and TRBJ2-7; D remains ambiguous. The CDR3 runs to 13 residues. The ends were cut back, 2 bases at V and 2 bases at J, with 7 bases in the middle. CDR1 is MDHEN and CDR2 is SYDVKM in the germline V gene. The DNA of the CDR3 is TGTGCCAGCAGTTTACGGCGGCCCTACGAGCAGTACTTC. Protein product: CASSLRRPYEQYF.

V gene TRBV28 combines with J gene TRBJ2-3, with D possibly TRBD2 on 6 matching bases. V shed 8 bases and J shed 2 bases, with 11 bases lying between them. Germline V lookup: CDR1 MDHEN, CDR2 SYDVKM. This CDR3 is built from 13 residues. This chain's CDR3 is CASVWEATDTQYF. Written as DNA, the CDR3 is TGTGCCAGCGTTTGGGAGGCCACAGATACGCAGTATTTT.